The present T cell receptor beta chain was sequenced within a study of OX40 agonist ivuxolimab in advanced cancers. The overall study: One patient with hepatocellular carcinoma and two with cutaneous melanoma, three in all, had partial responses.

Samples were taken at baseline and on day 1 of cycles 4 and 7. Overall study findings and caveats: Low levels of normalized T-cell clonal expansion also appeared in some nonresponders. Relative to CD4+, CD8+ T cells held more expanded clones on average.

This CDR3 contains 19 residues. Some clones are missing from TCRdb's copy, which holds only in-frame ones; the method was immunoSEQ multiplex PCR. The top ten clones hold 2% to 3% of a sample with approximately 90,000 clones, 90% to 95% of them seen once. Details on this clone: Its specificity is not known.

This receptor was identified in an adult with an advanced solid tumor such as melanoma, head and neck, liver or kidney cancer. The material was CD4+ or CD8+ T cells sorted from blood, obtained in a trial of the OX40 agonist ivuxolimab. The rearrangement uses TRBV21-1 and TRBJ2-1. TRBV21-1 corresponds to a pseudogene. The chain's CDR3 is CASSKSCPGTGDIGNEQFF. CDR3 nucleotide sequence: TGTGCCAGCAGCAAAAGTTGTCCAGGGACCGGAGATATAGGGAATGAGCAGTTCTTC.